This T cell receptor (beta chain) was identified in a study of T cells in Graves' hyperthyroidism and ophthalmopathy. On the study more broadly: Before any treatment, at initial diagnosis, peripheral blood was collected. Broader study findings: In validation, the model predicted ophthalmopathy. These predictions came a median approximately six months before onset. Among clonotypes expanded in thyroid above 0.001, most were also found in blood.

Regions amplified from RNA transcripts were the TCR beta CDR3 regions. Initially, a first-round RT-PCR of the TCR CDR3 employed the HTBI primer set. TCRdb called the multiplex PCR reads again in MiXCR, with one record for every CDR3 protein. The table records some 490,000 distinct CDR3 sequences, roughly 16% of them present only once. Germline assignment: CDR1 MNHNS and CDR2 SASEGT. The length of the CDR3 is 14 residues. Trimming removed 10 bases from V and 1 base from J; junction bases left unmatched: 7. Details on this clonotype: No antigen is known for it. Because it lacks the conserved phenylalanine or tryptophan at the end, this CDR3 is likely a read error.

PBMCs came from less than 11 ml fresh peripheral blood. This clonotype was obtained from a woman aged 25 to 45 with Graves' ophthalmopathy. V usage is TRBV6-1 and J usage is TRBJ2-1; 7 bases line up with TRBD2. Sequencing was done on a sample of blood. The CDR3 here is CATSQRGSYNEQFS. The CDR3 DNA sequence: TGTGCCACCTCGCAGCGGGGATCCTACAATGAGCAGTTCTCC.